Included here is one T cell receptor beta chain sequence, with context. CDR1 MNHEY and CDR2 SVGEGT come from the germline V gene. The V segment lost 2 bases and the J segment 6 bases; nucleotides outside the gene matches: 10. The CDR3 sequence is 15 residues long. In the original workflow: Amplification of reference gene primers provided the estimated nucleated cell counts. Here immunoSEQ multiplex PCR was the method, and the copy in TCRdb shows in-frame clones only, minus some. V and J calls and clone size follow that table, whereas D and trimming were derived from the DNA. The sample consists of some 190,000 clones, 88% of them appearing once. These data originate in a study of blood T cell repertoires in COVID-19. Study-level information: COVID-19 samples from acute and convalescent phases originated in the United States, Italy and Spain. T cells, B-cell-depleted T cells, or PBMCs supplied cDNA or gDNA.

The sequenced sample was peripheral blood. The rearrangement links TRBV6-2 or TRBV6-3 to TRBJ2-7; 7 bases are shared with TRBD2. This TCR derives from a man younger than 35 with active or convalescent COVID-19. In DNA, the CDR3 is TGTGCCAGCAGTTACATGTCCGGCGGGAGTTCCGAGCAGTACTTC. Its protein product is CASSYMSGGSSEQYF.